This passage covers 24 T cell receptor beta chains from one sample sequenced in a study of shared clonotypes between healthy human individuals. Using immunoSEQ multiplex PCR, the repertoire was profiled, and TCRdb retains in-frame clones only, with some absent. The table lists 100,000 to 120,000 clones, around 71% of them singletons. The specimen was memory CD8+ T cells sorted from blood. As to subset: CD45RO+ cells pooled with CCR7-negative TemRA cells. These receptors were taken from a woman aged 25 to 45 in good health.

The rearrangement uses TRBV5-5 and TRBJ1-1, with D uncertain. The CDR3 is 14 amino acids. Germline lookup yields CDR1 SGHKS and CDR2 YYEKEE (reference sequence). V gave up 1 base and J gave up 1 base, with 8 bases separating them. The CDR3 reads CASSLRVTNTEAFF. CDR3 DNA sequence: TGTGCCAGCAGCTTGCGGGTAACGAACACTGAAGCTTTCTTT.

The rearrangement links TRBV5-6 to TRBJ2-1; TRBD1 agrees at 11 bases. V lost 3 bases and J lost 3; bases outside the gene matches: 5. This CDR3 region has 16 residues. Per the germline V gene, CDR1 is SGHDT and CDR2 is YYEEEE. The CDR3 region is CASSYGTGGIYNEQFF. The CDR3 DNA is TGTGCCAGCAGCTACGGGACAGGGGGAATCTACAATGAGCAGTTCTTC.

The V call is TRBV18, the J call TRBJ2-1, with 7 bases fitting TRBD1. The CDR3 sequence is 15 residues long. CDR1 and CDR2 (germline): KGHSH, LQKENI. Germline trimming cut 6 bases from V and 3 bases from J; bases unmatched to any gene: 8. The DNA for the CDR3 is TGTGCCAGCTCGAGAAGGGGGCCCTACTACAATGAGCAGTTCTTC. Its translation: CASSRRGPYYNEQFF.

This clone occurred a few times. The genes are TRBV2 and TRBJ2-7; 7 bases line up with TRBD2. The CDR3 has 15 amino acids. Germline values: CDR1 SNHLY, CDR2 FYNNEI. Losses at the gene ends were 6 bases for V and 2 bases for J; bases not matched to a gene: 10. The CDR3 sequence: CASSAMASGAYEQYF. Here the CDR3 DNA reads TGTGCCAGCAGCGCCATGGCTAGCGGCGCCTACGAGCAGTACTTC.

CDR3 sequence (DNA): TGCGCCAGCAGGGGGACAGGGCACTCCTACGAGCAGTACTTC. It is translated as CASRGTGHSYEQYF. The rearrangement uses TRBV4-1 and TRBJ2-7; 9 bases fit TRBD1. This CDR3 is 14 amino acids long. J was trimmed by 0 bases and V by 6 bases; bases with no gene match: 3. Germline V gene data show CDR1 as MGHRA and CDR2 as YSYEKL.

This clone showed up just once. This sequence joins TRBV7-8 and TRBJ2-7; 8 nucleotides align to TRBD1. After removal of 4 bases from V and 0 bases from J, the junction contained 5 bases not matched to a gene. Germline CDR1 and CDR2: SGHVS and FQNEAQ. There are 15 residues in the CDR3. DNA of the CDR3: TGTGCCAGCAGCTCGACAGGGGTAAGCTCCTACGAGCAGTACTTC. It translates to CASSSTGVSSYEQYF.

This chain uses TRBV5-4 with TRBJ1-3; no definite D call. V gave up 0 bases and J gave up 2 bases, with 6 bases separating them. Germline-derived CDR1 and CDR2 are SGHNT and YYREEE (reference sequence). This CDR3 region has 14 residues. The CDR3 DNA is TGTGCCAGCAGCTTGGGGCTTACTGGAAACACCATATATTTT. Its protein is CASSLGLTGNTIYF.

This clone has just one count. The rearrangement links TRBV19 to TRBJ2-7; tentative D call: TRBD2 (5 bases). The CDR3 sequence is 16 residues long. The V end lost 4 bases, the J end lost 3 bases, and 19 bases lay between the germline ends. Per germline, CDR1 LNHDA and CDR2 SQIVND (reference sequence). The CDR3 protein is CASSKKERSALYEQYF. The DNA for the CDR3 is TGTGCCAGTAGTAAGAAGGAGCGGTCGGCCCTCTACGAGCAGTACTTC.

J is TRBJ2-5 and V is TRBV28, with 7 positions matching TRBD1. The CDR3 runs to 15 residues. The ends lost 6 bases at V and 0 bases at J; junction bases unmatched: 7. Germline CDR1 and CDR2: MDHEN and SYDVKM. This CDR3 is CASSPLGQDQETQYF. The CDR3 nucleotides read TGTGCCAGCAGCCCACTAGGACAGGACCAAGAGACCCAGTACTTC.

Regarding this clone: A much bigger clone sits one base away, suggesting this may be a read error. The gene calls are TRBV4-2 and TRBJ1-2, with unresolved D. CDR3 size: 14 residues. CDR1 is LGHNA and CDR2 is YNFKEQ in the germline V gene. CDR3 loop: CASSQPLGNYGYAF. The CDR3 nucleotides are TGTGCCAGCAGCCAACCTCTGGGGAACTATGGCTACGCCTTC.

A note on this clone: In the same sample, other DNA sequences code for this CDR3. This sequence joins TRBV7-9 and TRBJ2-1, with 8 bases aligning to TRBD2. The CDR3 length is 16 residues. CDR1 and CDR2 from the germline V gene are SEHNR and FQNEAQ (reference sequence). V was clipped by 5 bases and J by 0 bases; unmatched bases: 6. Written as DNA, the CDR3 is TGTGCCAGCAGCCCCCGGGGGGGAAGCTCCTACAATGAGCAGTTCTTC. This encodes CASSPRGGSSYNEQFF.

The chain joins TRBV11-3 to TRBJ2-7, with D possibly matching TRBD2 (6 bases). The V and J ends lost 8 bases and 2 bases respectively, with 10 bases between them. This CDR3 is 12 amino acids long. Germline V gene lookup returns CDR1 SGHNT and CDR2 YENEEA. The CDR3 sequence: CASAGSAYEQYF. CDR3 in DNA: TGTGCCAGCGCGGGGTCAGCCTACGAGCAGTACTTC.

The chain joins TRBV10-1 to TRBJ2-2; no firm D call. The CDR3 sequence is 13 residues long. The V gene's germline CDR1 is WNHNN and CDR2 SYGVQD (reference sequence). The V and J ends lost 2 bases and 3 bases respectively, with 4 bases between them. CDR3 coding DNA: TGCGCCAGCAGTGAGATGGACACCGGGGAGCTGTTTTTT. It codes for CASSEMDTGELFF.

The J gene is TRBJ1-2, the V gene TRBV5-6, with D unresolved. Germline V gives CDR1 SGHDT, CDR2 YYEEEE. The CDR3 is 15 residues long. V was shortened by 0 bases and J by 8 bases, with 17 bases between the two germline ends. The CDR3, as DNA: TGTGCCAGCAGCTTGGCGGGCGGATCGCACCGGGGCTACACCTTC. It specifies CASSLAGGSHRGYTF.

J is TRBJ2-1 and V is TRBV28; 10 bases align to TRBD1. The V gene end was trimmed by 7 bases and the J gene end by 7 bases; junction bases not matched to a gene: 13. The CDR3 contains 16 residues. The germline V gene has CDR1 MDHEN and CDR2 SYDVKM. For the CDR3, the DNA is TGTGCCAGCAATCCTTTCCGGGACAGGGGATCAAATGAGCAGTTCTTC. As protein: CASNPFRDRGSNEQFF.

J is TRBJ2-7 and V is TRBV2; 9 nucleotides align to TRBD2. J was trimmed by 2 bases and V by 4 bases; bases with no gene match: 3. This CDR3 comprises 14 residues. Per germline, CDR1 SNHLY and CDR2 FYNNEI. The CDR3 spells CASSGTSVTYEQYF. The CDR3 DNA reads as TGTGCCAGCAGTGGGACTAGCGTGACCTACGAGCAGTACTTC.

The chain carries TRBV28 and TRBJ2-3, with no clear D. The CDR3 totals 14 residues. V lost 3 bases and J lost 2, with 9 bases in between. Germline V lookup: CDR1 MDHEN, CDR2 SYDVKM. As DNA, the CDR3 is TGTGCCAGCAGTTTGCACAGATTCACAGATACGCAGTATTTT. This encodes CASSLHRFTDTQYF.

The rearrangement joins TRBV4-1 to TRBJ2-1; perhaps TRBD2 as D (6 bases). Germline V CDR1 and CDR2: MGHRA, YSYEKL. V was pared by 3 bases and J by 4 bases, with 16 bases between. The CDR3 is made up of 16 amino acids. The CDR3 nucleotides read TGCGCCAGCAGCCAGCCTCCCGGGACTCCTTACAATGAGCAGTTCTTC. This gives the protein CASSQPPGTPYNEQFF.

This clone was observed many times. V gene TRBV6-5 combines with J gene TRBJ2-7; no firm D call. V was shortened by 2 bases and J by 2 bases, with 13 bases between the two germline ends. Germline CDR1 is MNHEY and CDR2 is SVGAGI. CDR3 length: 15 amino acids. CDR3: CASSYTHSVTYEQYF. CDR3 in DNA: TGTGCCAGCAGTTACACCCATTCGGTAACCTACGAGCAGTACTTC.

The chain joins TRBV7-9 to TRBJ1-2; 8 bases are shared with TRBD1. J was trimmed by 7 bases and V by 5 bases; bases with no gene match: 12. The CDR3 totals 15 residues. CDR1 and CDR2 (germline): SEHNR, FQNEAQ (reference sequence). CDR3 nucleotides: TGTGCCAGCAGCCCGGTGACAGGGGATGTGGGTGGCTACACCTTC. This sequence encodes CASSPVTGDVGGYTF.

V and J are TRBV10-2 and TRBJ2-6; D perhaps matches TRBD2 (7 bases). Germline V lookup: CDR1 WSHSY, CDR2 SAAADI. The CDR3 has 16 residues. Trimming shortened V by 4 bases and J by 2 bases, and 12 bases separated the two germline ends. The CDR3 sequence is CASSAEGGTGANVLTF. CDR3 sequence (DNA): TGCGCCAGCAGTGCAGAGGGGGGGACTGGGGCCAACGTCCTGACTTTC.

This clone was counted between two and nine times. The rearrangement links TRBV4-1 to TRBJ2-5; possibly TRBD1 or TRBD2 for D (5 bases each). The CDR3 has 14 amino acids. Trimming took 1 base from V and 4 from J, leaving 10 bases between them. Germline lookup yields CDR1 MGHRA and CDR2 YSYEKL. The CDR3 DNA reads as TGCGCCAGCAGCCAAGTGGGGGTCGGAGAGACCCAGTACTTC. It yields the protein CASSQVGVGETQYF.

This chain uses TRBV11-1 with TRBJ2-3, with D perhaps TRBD1 (7 bases). The V end lost 1 base, the J end lost 2 bases, and 19 bases lay between the germline ends. The CDR3 covers 18 residues. Germline CDR1 and CDR2: SGHAT and FQDESV (reference sequence). CDR3 in amino acids: CASSLGDSTGPHTDTQYF. CDR3 DNA sequence: TGTGCCAGCAGCTTAGGGGACTCGACAGGGCCGCACACAGATACGCAGTATTTT.

The chain is built from TRBV5-1 and TRBJ1-5, with 7 nucleotides matching TRBD1. V was pared by 2 bases and J by 7 bases, with 3 bases of the junction left unmatched. The CDR3 runs to 13 residues. The germline V gene has CDR1 SGHRS and CDR2 YFSETQ. CDR3 loop: CASSFRGRQPQHF. DNA for the CDR3: TGCGCCAGCAGCTTCAGGGGGAGGCAGCCCCAGCATTTT. Combining the CDR3 with reference TRBV5-1 and TRBJ1-5 gives the whole variable domain KAGVTQTPRYLIKTRGQQVTLSCSPISGHRSVSWYQQTPGQGLQFLFEYFSETQRNKGNFPGRFSGRQFSNSRSEMNVSTLELGDSALYLCASSFRGRQPQHFGDGTRLSIL.